This T cell receptor beta chain was documented in a study of CD8+ T cells in alopecia areata. With regard to this clone: What it binds is not known.

Points from the study as a whole: Because of a solitary nonresponder, the connection of baseline CD8+ expansion to response stays uncertain. In scalp samples, resident alphabeta T cells of normal skin are also sequenced. Shared TCR sequences were less clear between patients than in mice, possibly partly from HLA diversity. Scalp clonality decreased significantly with tofacitinib, and so did expanded CD8+ clones among the top 100.

Trimming took 11 bases from V and 1 from J; bases not matched to a gene: 7. The CDR3 contains 13 residues. The germline V gene has CDR1 MRHNA and CDR2 SNTAGT. Extracted RNA was reverse transcribed, and the resulting cDNA served as sequencing template. The data were produced by immunoSEQ multiplex PCR, yet TCRdb's version contains in-frame clones alone and is incomplete. The sample consists of about 180,000 clones, roughly 53% of them appearing once. The treatment denotes: oral pan-JAK inhibitor, 5-10 mg twice daily. The input for sequencing was CD8+ T cells sorted from blood, taken at week 24, from a patient treated with tofacitinib. The sequence was collected from a human donor with alopecia areata. V and J are TRBV6-4 and TRBJ2-7, with TRBD2 matching over 8 bases. The CDR3 nucleotides are TGTGCCCAAGGTGCGGGGGGATCCTACGAGCAGTACTTC. As protein: CAQGAGGSYEQYF.